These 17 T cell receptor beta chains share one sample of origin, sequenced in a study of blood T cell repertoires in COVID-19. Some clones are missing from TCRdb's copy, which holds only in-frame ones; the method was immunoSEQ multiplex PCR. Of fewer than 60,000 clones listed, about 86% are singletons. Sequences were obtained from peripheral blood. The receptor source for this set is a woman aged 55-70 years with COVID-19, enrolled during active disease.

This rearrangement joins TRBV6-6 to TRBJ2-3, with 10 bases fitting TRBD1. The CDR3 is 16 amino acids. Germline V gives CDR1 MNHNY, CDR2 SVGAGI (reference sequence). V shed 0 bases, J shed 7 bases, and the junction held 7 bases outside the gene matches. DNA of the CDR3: TGTGCCAGCAGTTACTCACGACAGGGGGCGCAAAATACGCAGTATTTT. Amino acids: CASSYSRQGAQNTQYF.

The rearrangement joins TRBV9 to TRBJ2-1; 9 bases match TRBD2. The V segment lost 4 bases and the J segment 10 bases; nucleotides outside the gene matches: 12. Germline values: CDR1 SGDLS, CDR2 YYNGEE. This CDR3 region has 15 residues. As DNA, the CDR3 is TGTGCCAGCAGCCCCCGTAGCGGGAGCTTCAGCGAGCAGTTCTTC. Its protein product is CASSPRSGSFSEQFF.

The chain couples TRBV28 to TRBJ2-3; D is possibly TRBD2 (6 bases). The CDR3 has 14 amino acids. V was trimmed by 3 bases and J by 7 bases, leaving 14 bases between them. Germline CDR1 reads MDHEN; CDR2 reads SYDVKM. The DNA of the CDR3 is TGTGCCAGCAGTTTTACGGCGCGGGGATATACGCAGTATTTT. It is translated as CASSFTARGYTQYF.

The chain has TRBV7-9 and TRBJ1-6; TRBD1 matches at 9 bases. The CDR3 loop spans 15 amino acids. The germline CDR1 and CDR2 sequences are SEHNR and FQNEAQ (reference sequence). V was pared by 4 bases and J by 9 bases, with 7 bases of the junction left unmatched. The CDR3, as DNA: TGTGCCAGCAGCTCCGAGGGACAGGGCACTTCACCCCTCCACTTT. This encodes CASSSEGQGTSPLHF.

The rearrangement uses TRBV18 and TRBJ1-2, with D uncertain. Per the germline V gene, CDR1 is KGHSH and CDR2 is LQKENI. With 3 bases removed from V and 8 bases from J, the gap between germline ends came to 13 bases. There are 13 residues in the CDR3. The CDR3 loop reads CASSPGLQDGYTF. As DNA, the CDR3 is TGTGCCAGCTCACCTGGACTGCAAGACGGCTACACCTTC.

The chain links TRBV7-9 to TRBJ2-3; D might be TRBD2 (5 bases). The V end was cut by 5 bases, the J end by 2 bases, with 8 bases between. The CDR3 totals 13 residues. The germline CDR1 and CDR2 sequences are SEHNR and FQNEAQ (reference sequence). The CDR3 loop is CASSPGYTDTQYF. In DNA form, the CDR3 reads TGTGCCAGCAGCCCGGGGTACACAGATACGCAGTATTTT.

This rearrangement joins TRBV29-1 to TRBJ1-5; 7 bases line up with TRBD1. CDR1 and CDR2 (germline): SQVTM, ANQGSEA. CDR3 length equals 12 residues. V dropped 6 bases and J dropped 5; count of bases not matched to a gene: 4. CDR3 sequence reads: CSVGTEDQPQHF. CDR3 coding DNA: TGCAGCGTCGGGACAGAAGATCAGCCCCAGCATTTT.

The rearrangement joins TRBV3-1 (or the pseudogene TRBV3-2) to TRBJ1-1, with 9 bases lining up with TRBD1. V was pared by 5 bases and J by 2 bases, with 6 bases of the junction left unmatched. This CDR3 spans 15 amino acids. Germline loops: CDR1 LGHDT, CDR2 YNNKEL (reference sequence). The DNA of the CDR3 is TGTGCCAGCAGCTATCACAGGGGGCTCAACACTGAAGCTTTCTTT. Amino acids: CASSYHRGLNTEAFF.

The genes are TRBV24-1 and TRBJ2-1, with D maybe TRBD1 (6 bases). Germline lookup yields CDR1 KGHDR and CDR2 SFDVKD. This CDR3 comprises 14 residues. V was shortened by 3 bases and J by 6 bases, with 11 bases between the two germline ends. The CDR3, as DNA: TGTGCCACCAGTGATATTACAGGGTCCAATGAGCAGTTCTTC. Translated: CATSDITGSNEQFF.

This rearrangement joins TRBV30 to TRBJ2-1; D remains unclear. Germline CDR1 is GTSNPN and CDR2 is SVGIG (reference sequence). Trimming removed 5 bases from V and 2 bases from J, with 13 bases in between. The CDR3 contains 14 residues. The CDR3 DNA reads TGTGCCTGGGAGGCGCGAGAGGCCTACAATGAGCAGTTCTTC. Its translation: CAWEAREAYNEQFF. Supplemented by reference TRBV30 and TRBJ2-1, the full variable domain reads SQTIHQWPATLVQPVGSPLSLECTVEGTSNPNLYWYRQAAGRGLQLLFYSVGIGQISSEVPQNLSASRPQDRQFILSSKKLLLSDSGFYLCAWEAREAYNEQFFGPGTRLTVL.

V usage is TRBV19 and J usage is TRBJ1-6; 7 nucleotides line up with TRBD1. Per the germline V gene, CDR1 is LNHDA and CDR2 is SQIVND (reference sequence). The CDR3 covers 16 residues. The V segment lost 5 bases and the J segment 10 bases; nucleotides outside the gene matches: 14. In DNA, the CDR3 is TGTGCCAGTAGTCCCCGGGACAGTCGACTGAAATCACCCCTCCACTTT. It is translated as CASSPRDSRLKSPLHF.

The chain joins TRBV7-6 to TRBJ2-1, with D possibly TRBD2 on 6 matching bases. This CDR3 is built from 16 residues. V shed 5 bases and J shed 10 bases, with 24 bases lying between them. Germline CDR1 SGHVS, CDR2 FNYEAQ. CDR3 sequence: CASSPRRGSYSGEQFF. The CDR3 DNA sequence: TGTGCCAGCAGCCCCCGGAGGGGATCTTACTCCGGGGAGCAGTTCTTC. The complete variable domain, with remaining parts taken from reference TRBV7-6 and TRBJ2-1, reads GAGVSQSPRYKVTKRGQDVALRCDPISGHVSLYWYRQALGQGPEFLTYFNYEAQQDKSGLPNDRFSAERPEGSISTLTIQRTEQRDSAMYRCASSPRRGSYSGEQFFGPGTRLTVL.

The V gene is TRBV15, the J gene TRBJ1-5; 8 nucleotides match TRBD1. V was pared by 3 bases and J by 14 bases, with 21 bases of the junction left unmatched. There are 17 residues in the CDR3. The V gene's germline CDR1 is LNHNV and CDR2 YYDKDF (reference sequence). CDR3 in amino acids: CATSRYQGARFNQPEHF. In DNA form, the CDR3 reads TGTGCCACCAGCAGGTATCAGGGGGCCCGATTCAATCAGCCGGAGCATTTT.

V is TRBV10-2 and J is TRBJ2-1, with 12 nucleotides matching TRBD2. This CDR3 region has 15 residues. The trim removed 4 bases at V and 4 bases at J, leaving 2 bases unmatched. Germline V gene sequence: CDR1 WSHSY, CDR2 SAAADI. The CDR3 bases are TGCGCCAGCAGTGGGGGACTAGCGGGTTACAATGAGCAGTTCTTC. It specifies CASSGGLAGYNEQFF.

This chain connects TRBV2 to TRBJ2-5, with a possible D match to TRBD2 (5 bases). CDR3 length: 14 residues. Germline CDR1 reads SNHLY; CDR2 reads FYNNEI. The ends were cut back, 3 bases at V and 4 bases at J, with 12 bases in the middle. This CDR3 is CASSELTRGETQYF. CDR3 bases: TGTGCCAGCAGTGAGCTGACACGGGGAGAGACCCAGTACTTC.

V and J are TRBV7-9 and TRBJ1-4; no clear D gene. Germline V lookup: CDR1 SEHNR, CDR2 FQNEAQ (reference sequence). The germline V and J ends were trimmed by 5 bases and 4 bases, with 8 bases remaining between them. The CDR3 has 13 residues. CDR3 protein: CASSLPLNEKLFF. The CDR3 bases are TGTGCCAGCAGCCTACCGCTTAATGAAAAACTGTTTTTT.

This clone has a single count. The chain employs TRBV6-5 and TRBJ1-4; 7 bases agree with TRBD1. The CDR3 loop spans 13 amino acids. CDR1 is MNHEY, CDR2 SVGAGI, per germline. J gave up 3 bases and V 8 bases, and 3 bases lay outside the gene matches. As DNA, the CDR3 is TGTGCCAGCGGGGGGACAGCTAATGAAAAACTGTTTTTT. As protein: CASGGTANEKLFF.